Listed below are T cell receptor beta chains from one sample, sequenced in a study. TCRdb fed the RT-PCR reads into MiXCR, producing one record per CDR3 protein. The sample shows hundreds of thousands of distinct CDR3 sequences, over 12% of them seen only once. Material: memory CD4+ T cells from blood. These receptor sequences come from a female donor in good health, serving as a healthy control. Each CDR3 is given with its conserved first and last residue. D genes are given only for firm matches. Clone size, where shown, is once, few, many, or a class for clones that have expanded.

size: few; D: -; V: TRBV27; J: TRBJ1-6; DNA: TGTGCCAGGAGCCACGAGTTTAGCGGGAATTCACCCCTCCACTTT; CDR3: CARSHEFSGNSPLHF
size: few; D: -; V: TRBV6-5; J: TRBJ2-3; DNA: TGTGCCAGCAGTCGCCAGGGGGGAGGCACAGATACGCAGTATTTT; CDR3: CASSRQGGGTDTQYF
size: few; D: TRBD2; V: TRBV7-3; J: TRBJ2-5; DNA: TGTGCCAGCAGTCAAGGACTAGCGGGGGCCCAGTACTTC; CDR3: CASSQGLAGAQYF
size: -; D: -; V: TRBV20-1; J: TRBJ1-6; DNA: TGCAGTGCTGCTGGGACACCCCATTCACCCCTCCACTTT; CDR3: CSAAGTPHSPLHF
size: few; D: -; V: TRBV12-3/TRBV12-4; J: TRBJ2-5; DNA: TGTGCCAGCAGTTTAAAGCGGAGACAAGAGACCCAGTACTTC; CDR3: CASSLKRRQETQYF
size: many; D: TRBD1; V: TRBV10-3; J: TRBJ1-2; DNA: TGTGCCATCAGCCCGGGACAGGGAAGCTATGGCTACACCTTC; CDR3: CAISPGQGSYGYTF
size: -; D: TRBD2; V: TRBV12-3/TRBV12-4; J: TRBJ2-6; DNA: TGTGCCAGCCTACCTCGGGCGGGGGTGTCTGGGGCCAACGTCCTGACTTTC; CDR3: CASLPRAGVSGANVLTF
size: many; D: TRBD2; V: TRBV4-1; J: TRBJ2-7; DNA: TGCGCCAGCAGCCAACAACTAGCGGCCCCCTACGAGCAGTACTTC; CDR3: CASSQQLAAPYEQYF
size: -; D: -; V: TRBV7-8; J: TRBJ2-2; DNA: TGTGCCAGCACTATTATAGGGGGATACGGGGAGCTGTTTTTT; CDR3: CASTIIGGYGELFF
size: -; D: -; V: TRBV20-1; J: TRBJ2-7; DNA: TGCAGTGCTGCGCCCGATCCCTACGAGCAGTACTTC; CDR3: CSAAPDPYEQYF
size: few; D: TRBD1; V: TRBV4-1; J: TRBJ1-3; DNA: TGCGCCAGCAGCCGATTTACAACCATCCGGTCCGGGACAGGAGTCTCTGGAAACACCATATATTTT; CDR3: CASSRFTTIRSGTGVSGNTIYF
size: many; D: TRBD2; V: TRBV29-1; J: TRBJ2-7; DNA: TGCAGCGGCGGGAGCGGGAGCTACGAGCAGTACTTC; CDR3: CSGGSGSYEQYF
size: many; D: TRBD2; V: TRBV20-1; J: TRBJ2-7; DNA: TGCAGTGCTCCGGGACTAGTAGTCGGAGAGCAGTACTTC; CDR3: CSAPGLVVGEQYF
size: few; D: -; V: TRBV20-1; J: TRBJ2-7; DNA: TGCAGTGCCCCCATAACGGGAGTAGGCGAGCAGTACTTC; CDR3: CSAPITGVGEQYF
size: -; D: -; V: TRBV5-1; J: TRBJ1-2; DNA: TGCGCCAGCAGCTTGGAGCCTAACTATGGCTACACCTTC; CDR3: CASSLEPNYGYTF
size: many; D: TRBD2; V: TRBV5-1; J: TRBJ2-1; DNA: TGCGCCAGCAGCTCTCTCCAAGCGGGGGACAATGAGCAGTTCTTC; CDR3: CASSSLQAGDNEQFF
size: few; D: -; V: TRBV11-2; J: TRBJ2-5; DNA: TGTGCCAGCAGCTTAGTCTTCCCAGTCCAAGAGACCCAGTACTTC; CDR3: CASSLVFPVQETQYF
size: -; D: -; V: TRBV20-1; J: TRBJ1-2; DNA: TGCAGTGCTAGGCGGGGGGCGGATGGCTACACCTTC; CDR3: CSARRGADGYTF
size: few; D: TRBD2; V: TRBV7-3; J: TRBJ2-1; DNA: TGTGCCAGCAGTCCTACTAGCGGGAGTGCGTGGAATGAGCAGTTCTTC; CDR3: CASSPTSGSAWNEQFF
size: -; D: -; V: TRBV18; J: TRBJ1-4; DNA: TGTGCCAGCTCACCACCGTTCGGCAGGGGCGAAAACGAAAAACTGTTTTTT; CDR3: CASSPPFGRGENEKLFF
size: few; D: TRBD2; V: TRBV4-3; J: TRBJ2-3; DNA: TGCGCCAGCAGCCAAGAATCCCTAGCGGGTACGAGGCCTAGCACAGATACGCAGTATTTT; CDR3: CASSQESLAGTRPSTDTQYF
size: -; D: -; V: TRBV30; J: TRBJ2-7; DNA: TGTGCCTGGACAAACAGCCACGAGCAGTACTTC; CDR3: CAWTNSHEQYF
size: -; D: TRBD2; V: TRBV5-1; J: TRBJ2-7; DNA: TGCGCCAGCGGCCAGGGATGGGGACTAGTGACTCCCGAGCAGTACTTC; CDR3: CASGQGWGLVTPEQYF
size: many; D: -; V: TRBV4-3; J: TRBJ2-7; DNA: TGCGCCAGCAGCCAAGAACCGGGGCCGAACTACGAGCAGTACTTC; CDR3: CASSQEPGPNYEQYF
size: few; D: -; V: TRBV7-6; J: TRBJ2-2; DNA: TGTGCCAGCAGCCCCCTGGACGGGGAGCTGTTTTTT; CDR3: CASSPLDGELFF
size: few; D: TRBD1; V: TRBV5-4; J: TRBJ1-4; DNA: TGTGCCAGCAGCGTCGGACAGGGAGGAAATGAAAAACTGTTTTTT; CDR3: CASSVGQGGNEKLFF
size: few; D: TRBD2; V: TRBV12-3/TRBV12-4; J: TRBJ2-7; DNA: TGTGCCAGCAGTCCTGGTGGAGGACTAGCGGAATTATACGAGCAGTACTTC; CDR3: CASSPGGGLAELYEQYF
size: few; D: TRBD2; V: TRBV5-1; J: TRBJ2-1; DNA: TGCGCCAGCAGCTCCAGGATGACTAGCGTGAACTACAATGAGCAGTTCTTC; CDR3: CASSSRMTSVNYNEQFF
size: -; D: TRBD2; V: TRBV5-1; J: TRBJ2-3; DNA: TGCGCCAGCAGGTCGGCGGGAGCACTCACAGATACGCAGTATTTT; CDR3: CASRSAGALTDTQYF